What follows describes a single T cell receptor beta chain. Antigen specificity is unknown. Researchers ran immunoSEQ v3.0 at survey level. Here immunoSEQ multiplex PCR was the method, and the copy in TCRdb shows in-frame clones only, minus some. The sample holds about 24,000 clones, approximately 80% seen once. The germline V and J ends were trimmed by 1 base and 0 bases, with 16 bases remaining between them. CDR1 is SEHNR, CDR2 FQNEAQ, per germline (reference sequence). This CDR3 spans 18 amino acids. The entry originates in a study of long-term antiretroviral therapy in people with HIV. Study-wide results and limits: Repertoires from HIV showed CDR3 length ranges narrower than those of controls. Upon ART, diversity increased but remained lower than transplant donor controls. The study collected no data on ART adherence, viral resistance or therapy changes.

There was at least one pre-ART PBMC sample for each donor, plus at least two post-ART PBMC samples. The sample was unsorted PBMCs, taken roughly 4.5 years after starting antiretroviral therapy. This receptor was identified in a man aged 25-45 years with HIV. The genes are TRBV7-9 and TRBJ1-3; D is unresolved. The CDR3 DNA sequence: TGTGCCAGCAGCTTAGGCCGGAAAGCCGCGGTCTCTGGAAACACCATATATTTT. Its protein is CASSLGRKAAVSGNTIYF.